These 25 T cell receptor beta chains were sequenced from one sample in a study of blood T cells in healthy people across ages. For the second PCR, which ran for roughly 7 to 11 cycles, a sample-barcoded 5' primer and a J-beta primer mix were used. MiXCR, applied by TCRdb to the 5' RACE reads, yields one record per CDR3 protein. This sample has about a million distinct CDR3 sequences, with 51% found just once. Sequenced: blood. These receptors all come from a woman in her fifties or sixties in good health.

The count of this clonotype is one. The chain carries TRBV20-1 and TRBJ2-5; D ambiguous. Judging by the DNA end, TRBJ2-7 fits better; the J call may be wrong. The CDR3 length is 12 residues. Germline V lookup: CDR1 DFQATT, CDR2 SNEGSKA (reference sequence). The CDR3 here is CSARGRDHEQYF. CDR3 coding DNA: TGCAGTGCTAGGGGAAGGGATCACGAGCAGTACTTC.

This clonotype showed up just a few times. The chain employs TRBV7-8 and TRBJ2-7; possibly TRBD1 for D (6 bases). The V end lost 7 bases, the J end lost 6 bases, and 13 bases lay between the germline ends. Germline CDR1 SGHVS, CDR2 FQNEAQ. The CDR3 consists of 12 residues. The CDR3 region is CASTLYRAEQYF. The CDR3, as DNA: TGTGCCAGCACTCTCTACAGGGCCGAGCAGTACTTC.

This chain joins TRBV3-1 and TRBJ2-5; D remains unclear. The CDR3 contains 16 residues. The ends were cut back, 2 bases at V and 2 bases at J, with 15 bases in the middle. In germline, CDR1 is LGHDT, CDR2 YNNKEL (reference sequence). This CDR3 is CASSQLTTDFQETQYF. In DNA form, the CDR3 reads TGTGCCAGCAGCCAACTTACAACCGATTTTCAAGAGACCCAGTACTTC.

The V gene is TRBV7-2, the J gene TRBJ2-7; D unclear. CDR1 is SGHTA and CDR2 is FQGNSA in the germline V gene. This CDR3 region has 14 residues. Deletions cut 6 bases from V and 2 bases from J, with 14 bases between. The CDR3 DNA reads TGTGCCAGCAGTCCCGACCTTGGGACCTACGAGCAGTACTTC. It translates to CASSPDLGTYEQYF.

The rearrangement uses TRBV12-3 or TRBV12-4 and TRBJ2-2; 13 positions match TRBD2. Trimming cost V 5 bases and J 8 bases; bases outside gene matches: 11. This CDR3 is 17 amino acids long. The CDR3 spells CASSHGLAGVVEGELFF. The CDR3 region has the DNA TGTGCCAGCAGTCACGGACTAGCGGGAGTGGTTGAGGGGGAGCTGTTTTTT.

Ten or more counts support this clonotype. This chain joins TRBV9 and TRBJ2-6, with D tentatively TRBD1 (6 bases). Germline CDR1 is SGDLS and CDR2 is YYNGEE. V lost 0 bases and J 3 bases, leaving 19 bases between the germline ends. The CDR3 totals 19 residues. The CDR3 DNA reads TGTGCCAGCAGCGTAGGAACTCCGGGACAAGGGTTTGGGGCCAACGTCCTGACTTTC. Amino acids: CASSVGTPGQGFGANVLTF.

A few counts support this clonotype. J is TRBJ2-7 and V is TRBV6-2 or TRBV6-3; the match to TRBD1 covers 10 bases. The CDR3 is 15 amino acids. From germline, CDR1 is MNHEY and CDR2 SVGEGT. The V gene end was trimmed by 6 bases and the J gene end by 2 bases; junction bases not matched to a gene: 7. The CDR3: CASRHRDRGAYEQYF. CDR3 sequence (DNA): TGTGCCAGCAGACACCGGGACAGGGGTGCCTACGAGCAGTACTTC.

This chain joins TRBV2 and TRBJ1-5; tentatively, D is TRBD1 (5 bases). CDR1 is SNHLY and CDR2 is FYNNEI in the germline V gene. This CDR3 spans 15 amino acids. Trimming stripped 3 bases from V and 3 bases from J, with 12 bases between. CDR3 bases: TGTGCCAGCAGTGATATAGGACATACCAATCAGCCCCAGCATTTT. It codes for CASSDIGHTNQPQHF. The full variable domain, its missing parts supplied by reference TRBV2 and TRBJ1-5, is EPEVTQTPSHQVTQMGQEVILRCVPISNHLYFYWYRQILGQKVEFLVSFYNNEISEKSEIFDDQFSVERPDGSNFTLKIRSTKLEDSAMYFCASSDIGHTNQPQHFGDGTRLSIL.

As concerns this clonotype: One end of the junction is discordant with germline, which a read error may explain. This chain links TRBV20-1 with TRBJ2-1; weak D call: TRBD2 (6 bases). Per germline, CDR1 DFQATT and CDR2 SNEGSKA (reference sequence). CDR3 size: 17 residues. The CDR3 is CSADPGLETISYSEQFF. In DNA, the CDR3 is TGCAGTGCTGACCCGGGACTCGAAACGATTTCCTACAGTGAGCAGTTCTTC.

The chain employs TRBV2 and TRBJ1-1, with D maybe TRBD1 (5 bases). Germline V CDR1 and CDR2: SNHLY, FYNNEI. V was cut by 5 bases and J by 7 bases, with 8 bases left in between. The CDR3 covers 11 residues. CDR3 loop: CASSRQLEAFF. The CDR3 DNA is TGTGCCAGCAGTAGACAGCTTGAAGCTTTCTTT. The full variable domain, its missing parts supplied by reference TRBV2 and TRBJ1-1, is EPEVTQTPSHQVTQMGQEVILRCVPISNHLYFYWYRQILGQKVEFLVSFYNNEISEKSEIFDDQFSVERPDGSNFTLKIRSTKLEDSAMYFCASSRQLEAFFGQGTRLTVV.

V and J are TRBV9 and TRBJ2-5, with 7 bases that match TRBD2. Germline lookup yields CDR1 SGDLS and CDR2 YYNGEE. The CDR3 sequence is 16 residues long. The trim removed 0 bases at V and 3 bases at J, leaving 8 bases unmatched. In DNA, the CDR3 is TGTGCCAGCAGCGTAGTGGGAGCGGGATCGAAAGAGACCCAGTACTTC. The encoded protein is CASSVVGAGSKETQYF.

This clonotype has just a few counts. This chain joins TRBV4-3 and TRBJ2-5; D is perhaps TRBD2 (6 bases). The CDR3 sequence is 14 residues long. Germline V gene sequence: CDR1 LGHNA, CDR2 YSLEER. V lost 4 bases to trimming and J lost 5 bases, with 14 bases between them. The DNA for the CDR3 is TGCGCCAGCAGCCCTACGGAGGGATCTGAGACCCAGTACTTC. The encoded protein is CASSPTEGSETQYF.

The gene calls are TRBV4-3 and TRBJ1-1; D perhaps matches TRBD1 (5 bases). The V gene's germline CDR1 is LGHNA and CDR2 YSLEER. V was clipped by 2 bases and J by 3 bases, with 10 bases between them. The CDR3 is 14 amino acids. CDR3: CASSQTRDYTEAFF. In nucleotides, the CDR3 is TGCGCCAGCAGCCAAACCAGGGACTACACTGAAGCTTTCTTT.

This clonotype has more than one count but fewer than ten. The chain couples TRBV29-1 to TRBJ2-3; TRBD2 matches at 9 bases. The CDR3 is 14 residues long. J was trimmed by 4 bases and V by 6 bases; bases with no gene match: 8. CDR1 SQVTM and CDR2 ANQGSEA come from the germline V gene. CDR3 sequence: CSVKGLAIADTQYF. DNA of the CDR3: TGCAGCGTGAAAGGACTAGCGATAGCAGATACGCAGTATTTT.

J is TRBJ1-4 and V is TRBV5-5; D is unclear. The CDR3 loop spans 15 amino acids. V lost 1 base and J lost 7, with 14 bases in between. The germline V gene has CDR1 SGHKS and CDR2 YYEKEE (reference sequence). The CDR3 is CASSLLLAEVEKLFF. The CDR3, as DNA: TGTGCCAGCAGCTTGCTACTCGCCGAGGTTGAAAAACTGTTTTTT.

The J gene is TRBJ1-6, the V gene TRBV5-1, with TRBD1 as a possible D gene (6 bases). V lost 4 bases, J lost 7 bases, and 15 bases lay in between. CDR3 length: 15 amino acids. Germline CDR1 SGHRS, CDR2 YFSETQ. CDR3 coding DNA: TGCGCCAGCAGCGTATGGACAGTAGTGAATTCACCCCTCCACTTT. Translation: CASSVWTVVNSPLHF.

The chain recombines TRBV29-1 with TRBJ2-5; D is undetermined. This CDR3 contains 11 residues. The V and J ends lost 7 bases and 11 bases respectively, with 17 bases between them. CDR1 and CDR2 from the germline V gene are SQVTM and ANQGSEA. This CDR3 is CSGSSYNEQYF. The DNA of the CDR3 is TGCAGCGGCAGCTCCTACAATGAGCAGTACTTC.

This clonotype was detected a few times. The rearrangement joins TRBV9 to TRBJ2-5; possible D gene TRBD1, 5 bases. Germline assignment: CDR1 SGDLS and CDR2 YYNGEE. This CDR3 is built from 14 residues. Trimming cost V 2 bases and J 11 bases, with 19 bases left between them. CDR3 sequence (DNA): TGTGCCAGCAGCGTCGGACATTCTTACAATGAGCAGTACTTC. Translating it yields CASSVGHSYNEQYF.

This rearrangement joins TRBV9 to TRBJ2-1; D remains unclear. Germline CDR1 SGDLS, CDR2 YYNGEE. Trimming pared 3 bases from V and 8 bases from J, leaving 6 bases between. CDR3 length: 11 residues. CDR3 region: CASSDDYEQFF. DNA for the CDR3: TGTGCCAGCAGCGACGACTATGAGCAGTTCTTC.

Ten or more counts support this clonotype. The DNA of the CDR3 is TGTGCCAGCAGTGACGACAGGGTTTCGTATGAGCAGTTCTTC. Translated, it gives CASSDDRVSYEQFF. The chain carries TRBV2 and TRBJ2-1, with 7 bases fitting TRBD1. Trimming took 3 bases from V and 8 from J; bases not matched to a gene: 7. The CDR3 sequence is 14 residues long. CDR1 is SNHLY, CDR2 FYNNEI, per germline.

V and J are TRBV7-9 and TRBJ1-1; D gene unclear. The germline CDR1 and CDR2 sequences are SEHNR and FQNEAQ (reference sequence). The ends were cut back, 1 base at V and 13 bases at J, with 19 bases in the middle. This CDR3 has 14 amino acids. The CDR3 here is CASSLEGVKARGFF. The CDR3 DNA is TGTGCCAGCAGCTTAGAAGGTGTGAAGGCTCGGGGTTTCTTT. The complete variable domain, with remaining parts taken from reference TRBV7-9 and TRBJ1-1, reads DTGVSQNPRHKITKRGQNVTFRCDPISEHNRLYWYRQTLGQGPEFLTYFQNEAQLEKSRLLSDRFSAERPKGSFSTLEIQRTEQGDSAMYLCASSLEGVKARGFFGQGTRLTVV.

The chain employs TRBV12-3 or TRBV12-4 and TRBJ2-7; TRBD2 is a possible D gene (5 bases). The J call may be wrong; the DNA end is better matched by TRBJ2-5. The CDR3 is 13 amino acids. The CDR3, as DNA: TGTGCCACTATGAACGACGGGGATTGGACCCAGTACTTC. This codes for CATMNDGDWTQYF.

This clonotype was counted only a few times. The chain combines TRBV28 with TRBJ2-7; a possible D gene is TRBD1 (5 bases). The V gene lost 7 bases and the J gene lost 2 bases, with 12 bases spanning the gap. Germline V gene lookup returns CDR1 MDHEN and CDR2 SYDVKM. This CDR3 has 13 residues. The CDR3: CASTQGFAYEQYF. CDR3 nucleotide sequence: TGTGCCAGCACCCAGGGATTTGCCTACGAGCAGTACTTC.

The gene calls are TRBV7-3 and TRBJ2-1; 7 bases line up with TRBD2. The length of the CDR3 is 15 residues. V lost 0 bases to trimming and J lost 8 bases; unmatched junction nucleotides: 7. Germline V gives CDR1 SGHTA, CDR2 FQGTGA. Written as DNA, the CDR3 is TGTGCCAGCAGCTTAACGGCGGGACTATCTTATGAGCAGTTCTTC. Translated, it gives CASSLTAGLSYEQFF.

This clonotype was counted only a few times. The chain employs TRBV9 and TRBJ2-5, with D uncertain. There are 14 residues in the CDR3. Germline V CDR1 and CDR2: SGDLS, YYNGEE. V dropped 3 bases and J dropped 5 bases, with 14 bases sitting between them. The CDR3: CASSEEEVIETQYF. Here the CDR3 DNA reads TGTGCCAGCAGCGAAGAAGAGGTCATCGAGACCCAGTACTTC.